This T cell receptor beta chain was captured by sequencing in a study of beta chain features in type 1 diabetes. Overall study: Over all samples combined, about 99,000,000 sorted cells were examined.

A heparinised blood draw that averaged roughly 120 mL was obtained once from each donor. Naive, central memory, regulatory and stem cell-like memory cells within the CD4+ compartment were sorted using CD45RO/CCR7/CD25/CD127/CD95/CD27. Trimming removed 3 bases from V and 9 bases from J, with 12 bases in between. Germline V gene sequence: CDR1 SGHTA, CDR2 FQGTGA. CDR3 length: 13 residues. This clone was found a few times. TCRB transcripts that were expressed got sequenced, as all of the isolated RNA had been reverse transcribed. Assay used: immunoSEQ multiplex PCR; TCRdb lists only in-frame clones, some missing. Found here are hundreds of thousands of clones, 10% to 15% of them singletons; the top ten hold about 0.017%.

This rearrangement joins TRBV7-3 to TRBJ2-1; D perhaps matches TRBD1 (5 bases). The sequencing input was naive CD4+ T cells from blood. The TCR comes from a man between 18 and 29 years old in good health. The CDR3: CASSFRVFGEQFF. CDR3 sequence (DNA): TGTGCCAGCAGCTTCAGGGTTTTCGGTGAGCAGTTCTTC.